The rows below give T cell receptor beta chains drawn from one sample of a study of cytomegalovirus exposure and HLA in healthy donors. Assay: immunoSEQ multiplex PCR; the TCRdb copy retains only in-frame clones and omits some. The sample carries under 200,000 clones, about 86% recorded once. Sequenced sample: PBMCs. These receptors were obtained from a woman aged 25 to 39 in good health and CMV-seronegative. Each CDR3 is given without its conserved first and last residue. D genes are given only for firm matches.

v_call: TRBV10-2; j_call: TRBJ2-4; d_call: -; cdr3_aa: ASSEVQIAKNIQY
v_call: TRBV4-1; j_call: TRBJ2-3; d_call: TRBD2; cdr3_aa: ASRPSGSGTDTQY
v_call: TRBV7-9; j_call: TRBJ1-2; d_call: -; cdr3_aa: ASSEGLTYGYT
v_call: TRBV2; j_call: TRBJ2-5; d_call: TRBD2; cdr3_aa: ASRHSGAETQY
v_call: TRBV7-3; j_call: TRBJ2-2; d_call: TRBD2; cdr3_aa: ASSSLSGGATGGELF
v_call: TRBV5-4; j_call: TRBJ2-3; d_call: TRBD1; cdr3_aa: ASSLEGGLTDTQY
v_call: TRBV5-1; j_call: TRBJ2-1; d_call: TRBD1; cdr3_aa: ASSFGQGAISYNEQF
v_call: TRBV2; j_call: TRBJ1-5; d_call: -; cdr3_aa: ASSEAGKPDQPQH
v_call: TRBV27; j_call: TRBJ2-2; d_call: -; cdr3_aa: ASSFLRGTGELF
v_call: TRBV5-1; j_call: TRBJ2-3; d_call: -; cdr3_aa: ASSSVAGNTQY
v_call: TRBV6-5; j_call: TRBJ2-3; d_call: TRBD2; cdr3_aa: ASSYGGETDTQY
v_call: TRBV27; j_call: TRBJ2-1; d_call: TRBD2; cdr3_aa: ASSLSGTSAYNEQF
v_call: TRBV4-1; j_call: TRBJ2-7; d_call: -; cdr3_aa: ASSPSSPTSRDSYEQY
v_call: TRBV6-5; j_call: TRBJ2-2; d_call: -; cdr3_aa: ASSGVAPGELF
v_call: TRBV9; j_call: TRBJ2-3; d_call: -; cdr3_aa: ASSPPGTSTDTQY
v_call: TRBV9; j_call: TRBJ2-7; d_call: TRBD1; cdr3_aa: ASSVTPGQTNEQY
v_call: TRBV19; j_call: TRBJ2-3; d_call: TRBD2; cdr3_aa: ASSPRGGMTDTQY
v_call: TRBV5-1; j_call: TRBJ2-5; d_call: -; cdr3_aa: ASSFGQGGQETQY
v_call: TRBV28; j_call: TRBJ1-4; d_call: TRBD1; cdr3_aa: ASRRSGGSEKLF
v_call: TRBV15; j_call: TRBJ1-2; d_call: TRBD1; cdr3_aa: ATNPDRGLSGYT
v_call: TRBV29-1; j_call: TRBJ2-1; d_call: TRBD1; cdr3_aa: SVEETGVVDEQF
v_call: TRBV5-4; j_call: TRBJ1-2; d_call: -; cdr3_aa: ASFRSGGYGYT
v_call: TRBV28; j_call: TRBJ1-1; d_call: -; cdr3_aa: ASRGPRRDTEAF
v_call: TRBV15; j_call: TRBJ2-1; d_call: TRBD2; cdr3_aa: ATSRTSADNEQF
v_call: TRBV6-5; j_call: TRBJ1-6; d_call: -; cdr3_aa: ASSYSGPLGSPLH
v_call: TRBV11-2; j_call: TRBJ2-7; d_call: -; cdr3_aa: ASSTHRTASYEQY
v_call: TRBV5-1; j_call: TRBJ2-1; d_call: TRBD2; cdr3_aa: ASSLATSGANEQF
v_call: TRBV2; j_call: TRBJ1-2; d_call: -; cdr3_aa: ASSEDDSYGYT
v_call: TRBV9; j_call: TRBJ2-3; d_call: -; cdr3_aa: ASSFEGGGLTDTQY
v_call: TRBV2; j_call: TRBJ2-7; d_call: -; cdr3_aa: ASSELINRIHYEQY
v_call: TRBV5-1; j_call: TRBJ1-2; d_call: TRBD1; cdr3_aa: ASSQKTGKANYGYT
v_call: TRBV6-1; j_call: TRBJ2-3; d_call: TRBD1; cdr3_aa: ASSEALGQGTDTQY
v_call: TRBV25-1; j_call: TRBJ2-1; d_call: TRBD1; cdr3_aa: ASSAGQNRGEQF
v_call: TRBV7-8; j_call: TRBJ2-7; d_call: TRBD1; cdr3_aa: ASSGARDRSSYEQY
v_call: TRBV5-4; j_call: TRBJ2-1; d_call: TRBD2; cdr3_aa: ASSFRVGTSGNEQF
v_call: TRBV19; j_call: TRBJ2-7; d_call: -; cdr3_aa: ASSYRGRSYEQY
v_call: TRBV7-3; j_call: TRBJ2-1; d_call: -; cdr3_aa: ASSLNPSYNEQF